These 18 T cell receptor beta chains originate from one sample sequenced in a study of T cell responses to AZD1222 COVID-19 vaccine. This table comes from immunoSEQ multiplex PCR, and its TCRdb copy is limited to in-frame clones, with some not included. Counted here are approximately 160,000 clones, about 85% occurring once; the ten biggest clones make up 2.6%. Sample: peripheral blood, taken on day 0 of AZD1222 vaccination. The receptors were sampled from an adult in good health.

CDR3 DNA: TGTGCCAGCAGCTTTGGGGACAATTTAGGCACCGGGGAGCTGTTTTTT. Encoded protein: CASSFGDNLGTGELFF. This sequence joins TRBV11-3 and TRBJ2-2; tentatively, D is TRBD1 (6 bases). The CDR3 has 16 amino acids. V was pared by 3 bases and J by 4 bases, with 15 bases between. CDR1 and CDR2 (germline): SGHNT, YENEEA.

This rearrangement joins TRBV30 to TRBJ1-1; TRBD1 is a possible D gene (6 bases). V was pared by 0 bases and J by 1 base, with 12 bases between. CDR3 length: 15 residues. The germline gives CDR1 GTSNPN, CDR2 SVGIG (reference sequence). CDR3: CAWSVGGRGNTEAFF. The CDR3 DNA follows: TGTGCCTGGAGTGTAGGGGGGCGAGGGAACACTGAAGCTTTCTTT.

The chain is built from TRBV29-1 and TRBJ2-4; tentatively, D is TRBD1 (6 bases). V was shortened by 2 bases and J by 0 bases, with 11 bases between the two germline ends. Per the germline V gene, CDR1 is SQVTM and CDR2 is ANQGSEA. The length of the CDR3 is 15 residues. DNA of the CDR3: TGCAGCGTTGAACCAGCCAGGGGAGCCAAAAACATTCAGTACTTC. As protein: CSVEPARGAKNIQYF.

The CDR3 is CASSPGLGEKLFF. Here the CDR3 DNA reads TGTGCCAGCTCACCTGGCCTAGGGGAAAAACTGTTTTTT. This chain uses TRBV18 with TRBJ1-4; unclear D gene. The V gene's germline CDR1 is KGHSH and CDR2 LQKENI. The CDR3 consists of 13 residues. The V and J ends lost 3 bases and 8 bases respectively, with 10 bases between them.

The chain links TRBV21-1 to TRBJ1-6; the DNA was not used to check the table's D call, TRBD1. TRBV21-1 is an annotated pseudogene. The CDR3 runs to 18 residues. The CDR3 DNA is TGTGCCAGCAGCTTCCTCGGGGACAGGGGGTTCTATAATTCACCCCTCCACTTT. Translation: CASSFLGDRGFYNSPLHF.

The rearrangement joins TRBV9 to TRBJ2-4, with D possibly matching TRBD1 (6 bases). V gave up 3 bases and J gave up 8 bases, with 12 bases separating them. Germline V gene lookup returns CDR1 SGDLS and CDR2 YYNGEE. This CDR3 comprises 13 residues. For the CDR3, the DNA is TGTGCCAGCAGCGATGGACAGCTGGACATTCAGTACTTC. It codes for CASSDGQLDIQYF. The variable domain in full, with the rest retrieved from reference TRBV9 and TRBJ2-4, is DSGVTQTPKHLITATGQRVTLRCSPRSGDLSVYWYQQSLDQGLQFLIQYYNGEERAKGNILERFSAQQFPDLHSELNLSSLELGDSALYFCASSDGQLDIQYFGAGTRLSVL.

CDR3 in amino acids: CASSLAPGHTPDEKLFF. The DNA for the CDR3 is TGTGCCAGCAGCTTAGCGCCAGGACATACGCCCGATGAAAAACTGTTTTTT. The rearrangement uses TRBV7-9 and TRBJ1-4, with a possible D match to TRBD1 (5 bases). V lost 0 bases, J lost 6 bases, and 17 bases lay in between. Germline V lookup: CDR1 SEHNR, CDR2 FQNEAQ (reference sequence). This CDR3 is 17 amino acids long.

The chain links TRBV5-5 to TRBJ2-7; tentative D call: TRBD2 (6 bases). The ends were cut back, 3 bases at V and 7 bases at J, with 23 bases in the middle. There are 16 residues in the CDR3. CDR1 SGHKS and CDR2 YYEKEE come from the germline V gene (reference sequence). The CDR3 is CASSSDPGLSIGEQYF. The CDR3 nucleotides read TGTGCCAGCAGCTCCGATCCGGGACTTTCGATAGGGGAGCAGTACTTC.

This clone was counted between two and nine times. CDR3 coding DNA: TGTGCCAGCAGCTTATTCCGGGACAGGGGACGAACCGGGGAGCTGTTTTTT. Encoded protein: CASSLFRDRGRTGELFF. V and J are TRBV5-8 and TRBJ2-2; 10 bases are a match to TRBD1. J gave up 5 bases and V 2 bases, and 9 bases lay outside the gene matches. The CDR3 covers 17 residues. Germline V lookup: CDR1 SGHTS, CDR2 YDEGEE.

The V gene is TRBV18, the J gene TRBJ2-3, with TRBD2 matching 9 bases. J gave up 2 bases and V 9 bases, and 6 bases lay outside the gene matches. CDR3 length: 14 amino acids. Germline values: CDR1 KGHSH, CDR2 LQKENI. This chain's CDR3 is CASLLAGPTDTQYF. The CDR3 DNA sequence: TGTGCCAGTCTTCTAGCGGGGCCCACAGATACGCAGTATTTT.

This clone was seen once. This chain joins TRBV21-1 and TRBJ1-2. TRBV21-1 is reported as a pseudogene. The CDR3 loop spans 15 amino acids. CDR3 nucleotide sequence: TGTGCCAGCAGCGCTAGCTACGGATCGGGGGATGGCTACACCTTC. This sequence encodes CASSASYGSGDGYTF.

The V gene is TRBV5-4, the J gene TRBJ1-4, with D possibly matching TRBD1 (6 bases). The germline CDR1 and CDR2 sequences are SGHNT and YYREEE (reference sequence). V was cut by 3 bases and J by 8 bases, with 14 bases left in between. The CDR3 covers 14 residues. This chain's CDR3 is CASSSRGGREKLFF. The CDR3 nucleotides read TGTGCCAGCAGCTCAAGGGGGGGAAGGGAAAAACTGTTTTTT.

This clone is a singleton in its sample. The genes are TRBV6-5 and TRBJ1-2; D call uncertain. V lost 6 bases to trimming and J lost 6 bases, with 17 bases between them. Germline loops: CDR1 MNHEY, CDR2 SVGAGI. The CDR3 consists of 14 residues. The CDR3 is CASSRSGLGDGYTF. For the CDR3, the DNA is TGTGCCAGCAGCCGATCGGGCCTAGGAGATGGCTACACCTTC.

This sequence joins TRBV5-1 and TRBJ1-4; D is possibly TRBD1 (5 bases). Germline V gives CDR1 SGHRS, CDR2 YFSETQ. The ends were cut back, 0 bases at V and 3 bases at J, with 9 bases in the middle. This CDR3 comprises 15 residues. Here the CDR3 reads CASSLAAGPNEKLFF. The CDR3 nucleotides read TGCGCCAGCAGCTTGGCGGCAGGGCCTAATGAAAAACTGTTTTTT.

This clone was detected once. The CDR3 nucleotides read TGTGCCAGCAGCTTAGCCCACCTCTCCTATAATTCACCCCTCCACTTT. This gives the protein CASSLAHLSYNSPLHF. The chain couples TRBV11-2 to TRBJ1-6; D ambiguous. CDR3 length: 16 amino acids. Trimming removed 1 base at V and 0 bases at J, with 7 bases between. Germline-derived CDR1 and CDR2 are SGHAT and FQNNGV.

The rearrangement links TRBV19 to TRBJ1-5; D is unresolved. V shed 2 bases and J shed 0 bases, with 5 bases lying between them. The germline V gene encodes CDR1 LNHDA and CDR2 SQIVND (reference sequence). This CDR3 region has 14 residues. CDR3 DNA: TGTGCCAGTAGTATAACAGCTAGCAATCAGCCCCAGCATTTT. Amino acid sequence: CASSITASNQPQHF.

The gene calls are TRBV4-2 and TRBJ2-7, with TRBD2 identical over 9 bases. Germline-derived CDR1 and CDR2 are LGHNA and YNFKEQ. The CDR3 runs 16 residues. V dropped 0 bases and J dropped 2; count of bases not matched to a gene: 5. The CDR3 nucleotides read TGTGCCAGCAGCCAAGAAGGGGCTAGCGGGGCCTACGAGCAGTACTTC. Its translation is CASSQEGASGAYEQYF.

V is TRBV2 and J is TRBJ1-4; D might be TRBD1 (5 bases). The CDR3 has 13 residues. CDR1 is SNHLY and CDR2 is FYNNEI in the germline V gene. The ends were cut back, 7 bases at V and 4 bases at J, with 10 bases in the middle. CDR3 DNA: TGTGCCAGCAAGGCTGGGGGTAATGAAAAACTGTTTTTT. It specifies CASKAGGNEKLFF.